What follows are 31 T cell receptor beta chains derived from one specimen sequenced in a study of control samples from healthy donors and cancer patients. Clones were read by immunoSEQ multiplex PCR, and TCRdb kept only the in-frame ones, dropping some. The table includes about 84,000 clones, approximately 80% detected once. Sequenced: PBMCs. The source of these receptors is a man aged 55 to 69 with head and neck cancer.

This rearrangement joins TRBV2 to TRBJ1-6, with TRBD1 as a possible D gene (6 bases). The V end lost 4 bases, the J end lost 7 bases, and 14 bases lay between the germline ends. Germline V gives CDR1 SNHLY, CDR2 FYNNEI. This CDR3 spans 15 amino acids. CDR3 amino acids: CASSVTGIGNSPLHF. In DNA, the CDR3 is TGTGCCAGCAGTGTTACAGGGATCGGAAATTCACCCCTCCACTTT.

The chain combines TRBV5-5 with TRBJ1-1, with TRBD1 identical over 9 bases. Unmatched junction bases numbered 5, after V lost 2 bases and J lost 0 bases. This CDR3 comprises 16 residues. Germline CDR1 and CDR2: SGHKS and YYEKEE (reference sequence). The CDR3 DNA reads TGTGCCAGCAGCTTACAGGGGGCCGGTATGAACACTGAAGCTTTCTTT. Amino acid sequence: CASSLQGAGMNTEAFF.

This clone was counted a few times. This chain connects TRBV10-3 to TRBJ1-5, with D perhaps matching TRBD1 (5 bases). Trimming shortened V by 0 bases and J by 7 bases, and 10 bases separated the two germline ends. The CDR3 is made up of 14 amino acids. Germline V lookup: CDR1 ENHRY, CDR2 SYGVKD. CDR3 in amino acids: CAISESERGQPQHF. The CDR3 DNA is TGTGCCATCAGTGAGTCTGAACGGGGGCAGCCCCAGCATTTT.

The V call is TRBV7-6, the J call TRBJ2-6; D gene unclear. V shed 8 bases and J shed 1 base, with 12 bases lying between them. From germline, CDR1 is SGHVS and CDR2 FNYEAQ. The CDR3 runs to 15 residues. The chain's CDR3 is CASGPVGSGANVLTF. Written as DNA, the CDR3 is TGTGCCAGCGGTCCGGTAGGGTCTGGGGCCAACGTCCTGACTTTC.

The CDR3 reads CASSYSDREVEQFF. The CDR3 DNA sequence: TGTGCCAGCAGTTACTCCGACAGGGAAGTTGAGCAGTTCTTC. The V call is TRBV6-6, the J call TRBJ2-1; 7 bases line up with TRBD1. Germline assignment: CDR1 MNHNY and CDR2 SVGAGI (reference sequence). CDR3 length: 14 amino acids. J gave up 9 bases and V 0 bases, and 5 bases lay outside the gene matches.

This sequence joins TRBV6-5 and TRBJ2-4; 7 bases line up with TRBD1. This CDR3 region has 15 residues. CDR1 and CDR2 from the germline V gene are MNHEY and SVGAGI. V trimming: 6 bases; J trimming: 15 bases; junction bases outside the gene matches: 20. CDR3 nucleotide sequence: TGTGCCAGCAGGTTTTCACCCCGGGACAGTACGTCAGGGTACTTC. Amino acid sequence: CASRFSPRDSTSGYF.

This clone occurred a few times. The genes are TRBV28 and TRBJ2-5; 7 bases match TRBD1. Germline V gene sequence: CDR1 MDHEN, CDR2 SYDVKM. The CDR3 has 14 amino acids. The trim removed 6 bases at V and 2 bases at J, leaving 6 bases unmatched. The CDR3 loop is CASSSPDRQETQYF. Written as DNA, the CDR3 is TGTGCCAGCAGCTCCCCGGACAGGCAAGAGACCCAGTACTTC.

V and J are TRBV7-9 and TRBJ2-5; D is unresolved. This CDR3 is built from 14 residues. Trimming removed 8 bases at V and 1 base at J, with 14 bases between. Germline V gives CDR1 SEHNR, CDR2 FQNEAQ (reference sequence). CDR3 region: CASSLGRIQETQYF. The CDR3 bases are TGTGCCAGCTCCCTTGGCAGAATCCAAGAGACCCAGTACTTC.

The rearrangement links TRBV5-4 to TRBJ1-1; possible D gene TRBD1, 5 bases. Germline V gene sequence: CDR1 SGHNT, CDR2 YYREEE (reference sequence). The CDR3 runs to 15 residues. V shed 2 bases and J shed 5 bases, with 16 bases lying between them. Here the CDR3 DNA reads TGTGCCAGCAGCTTTGGCCCGACACCAGGGACTGAAGCTTTCTTT. It yields the protein CASSFGPTPGTEAFF. Complete variable domain (other parts from reference TRBV5-4 and TRBJ1-1): ETGVTQSPTHLIKTRGQQVTLRCSSQSGHNTVSWYQQALGQGPQFIFQYYREEENGRGNFPPRFSGLQFPNYSSELNVNALELDDSALYLCASSFGPTPGTEAFFGQGTRLTVV.

This chain links TRBV7-9 with TRBJ2-7; TRBD2 agrees at 7 bases. The V and J ends lost 8 bases and 3 bases, in that order; junction bases with no gene match: 7. Germline-derived CDR1 and CDR2 are SEHNR and FQNEAQ (reference sequence). The CDR3 extends over 13 amino acids. CDR3 sequence: CASGAGASYEQYF. CDR3 nucleotide sequence: TGTGCCAGCGGGGCGGGAGCAAGCTACGAGCAGTACTTC.

The count of this clone is one. This rearrangement joins TRBV10-1 to TRBJ1-1; 8 nucleotides match TRBD1. Germline assignment: CDR1 WNHNN and CDR2 SYGVQD (reference sequence). This CDR3 spans 13 amino acids. The ends lost 10 bases at V and 0 bases at J; junction bases unmatched: 4. The CDR3 sequence is CATPGGLNTEAFF. The CDR3 DNA follows: TGCGCCACCCCAGGGGGCCTGAACACTGAAGCTTTCTTT.

The rearrangement uses TRBV18 and TRBJ1-6; 7 bases align to TRBD1. The CDR3 has 15 amino acids. Germline V CDR1 and CDR2: KGHSH, LQKENI. With 3 bases clipped from V and 6 bases from J, the junction kept 5 bases outside the gene matches. In nucleotides, the CDR3 is TGTGCCAGCTCACCGAGTGACAGGGTTAATTCACCCCTCCACTTT. The encoded protein is CASSPSDRVNSPLHF.

This chain joins TRBV4-2 and TRBJ1-5; 8 bases map to TRBD1. There are 15 residues in the CDR3. Germline assignment: CDR1 LGHNA and CDR2 YNFKEQ. V dropped 3 bases and J dropped 7; count of bases not matched to a gene: 8. The CDR3 sequence: CASSQGAGGWQPQHF. CDR3 in DNA: TGTGCCAGCAGCCAGGGGGCAGGGGGCTGGCAGCCCCAGCATTTT.

V and J are TRBV2 and TRBJ1-4; 7 bases are shared with TRBD1. Losses at the gene ends were 9 bases for V and 3 bases for J; bases not matched to a gene: 7. Germline assignment: CDR1 SNHLY and CDR2 FYNNEI. The CDR3 consists of 14 residues. The CDR3 DNA reads as TGTGCCAGACAGAAAACAGGGGCTAATGAAAAACTGTTTTTT. This gives the protein CARQKTGANEKLFF.

This clone has only one observation. This chain connects TRBV12-2 to TRBJ2-7; no DNA check was done on the table's D call, TRBD2. TRBV12-2 constitutes a pseudogene. This CDR3 is 17 amino acids long. The CDR3 spells CASRSPPPTSGRDEQYF. The CDR3 bases are TGTGCAAGTCGCTCCCCTCCCCCTACTAGCGGGAGGGACGAGCAGTACTTC.

The rearrangement uses TRBV11-3 and TRBJ2-2; D not resolved. The CDR3 consists of 17 residues. Germline loops: CDR1 SGHNT, CDR2 YENEEA. Trimming left V 2 bases short and J 0 bases short, with 13 bases between. CDR3 sequence (DNA): TGTGCCAGCAGCTTATCTTCCGGAATGGCGAACACCGGGGAGCTGTTTTTT. This encodes CASSLSSGMANTGELFF.

The gene calls are TRBV6-6 and TRBJ2-1, with 8 nucleotides matching TRBD1. CDR1 and CDR2 (germline): MNHNY, SVGAGI (reference sequence). The length of the CDR3 is 15 residues. Trimming cost V 2 bases and J 6 bases; bases outside gene matches: 6. The CDR3 loop reads CASSYQDRAGNEQFF. In DNA, the CDR3 is TGTGCCAGCAGTTACCAGGACAGGGCGGGCAATGAGCAGTTCTTC.

V usage is TRBV7-9 and J usage is TRBJ2-1; D is unresolved. The V and J ends lost 5 bases and 0 bases respectively, with 14 bases between them. The CDR3 sequence is 16 residues long. CDR1 and CDR2 (germline): SEHNR, FQNEAQ (reference sequence). As DNA, the CDR3 is TGTGCCAGCAGCCTTAGACGGGCACTCTCCTACAATGAGCAGTTCTTC. It yields the protein CASSLRRALSYNEQFF.

The rearrangement uses TRBV5-1 and TRBJ2-7; perhaps TRBD1 as D (6 bases). Per germline, CDR1 SGHRS and CDR2 YFSETQ. V lost 2 bases and J lost 2, with 11 bases in between. This CDR3 is built from 14 residues. The CDR3 is CASSLTGTTYEQYF. In nucleotides, the CDR3 is TGCGCCAGCAGCTTAACAGGGACGACCTACGAGCAGTACTTC.

This chain joins TRBV7-2 and TRBJ2-1, with D unclear. The CDR3 has 13 amino acids. The germline V and J ends were trimmed by 5 bases and 4 bases, with 9 bases remaining between them. The V gene's germline CDR1 is SGHTA and CDR2 FQGNSA. This chain's CDR3 is CASSPWSYNEQFF. The CDR3 DNA is TGTGCCAGCAGCCCTTGGTCGTACAATGAGCAGTTCTTC.

As for this clone: The junction does not match germline at one end; this may be a read error. The chain links TRBV5-1 to TRBJ2-3; D remains unclear. Looked up from germline, CDR1 is SGHRS and CDR2 is YFSETQ. This CDR3 is built from 15 residues. CDR3 DNA sequence: TGCGCCAGCAGCCCTCCACACCATCGCACAGATACGCGGTATTTT. Encoded protein: CASSPPHHRTDTRYF.

The chain joins TRBV7-2 to TRBJ1-5; D gene ambiguous. This CDR3 has 13 amino acids. The V and J ends lost 1 base and 4 bases respectively, with 5 bases between them. Looked up from germline, CDR1 is SGHTA and CDR2 is FQGNSA. The CDR3 DNA is TGTGCCAGCAGCTTAGACCAAAATCAGCCCCAGCATTTT. Protein: CASSLDQNQPQHF.

This sequence joins TRBV27 and TRBJ2-7; 9 nucleotides match TRBD1. This CDR3 region has 15 residues. Germline V CDR1 and CDR2: MNHEY, SMNVEV (reference sequence). Losses at the gene ends were 2 bases for V and 3 bases for J; bases not matched to a gene: 5. CDR3 region: CASSLGTGFNYEQYF. The DNA of the CDR3 is TGTGCCAGCAGTTTAGGGACAGGGTTTAACTACGAGCAGTACTTC.

The CDR3 nucleotides are TGTGCCAGTAGTCCCACGGGACAGGAGCCCTATGGCTACACCTTC. It is translated as CASSPTGQEPYGYTF. The V call is TRBV19, the J call TRBJ1-2; TRBD1 matches 8 bases. With 5 bases clipped from V and 4 bases from J, the junction kept 9 bases outside the gene matches. Looked up from germline, CDR1 is LNHDA and CDR2 is SQIVND (reference sequence). The length of the CDR3 is 15 residues.

On this clone itself: Other DNA sequences in the sample encode the same CDR3. The genes are TRBV12-3 or TRBV12-4 and TRBJ1-3; D uncertain. V gave up 1 base and J gave up 3 bases, with 1 base separating them. This CDR3 spans 12 amino acids. The CDR3 is CASSLGGNTIYF. Here the CDR3 DNA reads TGTGCCAGCAGTTTAGGTGGAAACACCATATATTTT.

This chain joins TRBV5-1 and TRBJ2-7; D call uncertain. Deletions cut 4 bases from V and 5 bases from J, with 10 bases between. Germline CDR1 and CDR2: SGHRS and YFSETQ. This CDR3 spans 12 amino acids. CDR3 loop: CASSPDLNEQYF. CDR3 DNA sequence: TGCGCCAGCAGCCCCGACCTCAACGAGCAGTACTTC.

The V call is TRBV6-5, the J call TRBJ1-1; the D is unclear. Germline-derived CDR1 and CDR2 are MNHEY and SVGAGI. This CDR3 region has 13 residues. The ends were cut back, 7 bases at V and 0 bases at J, with 9 bases in the middle. In nucleotides, the CDR3 is TGTGCCAGCAATAAGGGTTTGAACACTGAAGCTTTCTTT. This gives the protein CASNKGLNTEAFF.

This chain joins TRBV6-1 and TRBJ1-1; D ambiguous. Germline lookup yields CDR1 MNHNS and CDR2 SASEGT. The V end lost 2 bases, the J end lost 3 bases, and 7 bases lay between the germline ends. The CDR3 is made up of 13 amino acids. The CDR3 DNA sequence: TGTGCCAGCAGTGAACGGTGGTACACTGAAGCTTTCTTT. Protein product: CASSERWYTEAFF.

Here the CDR3 DNA reads TGTGCCAGTCGAGTGATAGGGCAGGACACTGAAGCTTTCTTT. Protein product: CASRVIGQDTEAFF. The chain joins TRBV6-5 to TRBJ1-1; D ambiguous. Deletions cut 9 bases from V and 3 bases from J, with 17 bases between. Looked up from germline, CDR1 is MNHEY and CDR2 is SVGAGI. The CDR3 consists of 14 residues.

The V call is TRBV18, the J call TRBJ2-3; TRBD2 matches 7 bases. The CDR3 spans 14 residues. V lost 3 bases and J lost 1; bases outside the gene matches: 1. The germline V gene has CDR1 KGHSH and CDR2 LQKENI. The CDR3 here is CASSPGGGTDTQYF. Written as DNA, the CDR3 is TGTGCCAGCTCACCGGGGGGGGGCACAGATACGCAGTATTTT.

The chain has TRBV2 and TRBJ1-6, with a tentative D call TRBD1 (6 bases). The V and J ends lost 6 bases and 5 bases respectively, with 11 bases between them. Germline loops: CDR1 SNHLY, CDR2 FYNNEI. CDR3 size: 14 residues. The CDR3 DNA sequence: TGTGCCAGCAGCCGGACAGTGAATAATTCACCCCTCCACTTT. Translation: CASSRTVNNSPLHF.